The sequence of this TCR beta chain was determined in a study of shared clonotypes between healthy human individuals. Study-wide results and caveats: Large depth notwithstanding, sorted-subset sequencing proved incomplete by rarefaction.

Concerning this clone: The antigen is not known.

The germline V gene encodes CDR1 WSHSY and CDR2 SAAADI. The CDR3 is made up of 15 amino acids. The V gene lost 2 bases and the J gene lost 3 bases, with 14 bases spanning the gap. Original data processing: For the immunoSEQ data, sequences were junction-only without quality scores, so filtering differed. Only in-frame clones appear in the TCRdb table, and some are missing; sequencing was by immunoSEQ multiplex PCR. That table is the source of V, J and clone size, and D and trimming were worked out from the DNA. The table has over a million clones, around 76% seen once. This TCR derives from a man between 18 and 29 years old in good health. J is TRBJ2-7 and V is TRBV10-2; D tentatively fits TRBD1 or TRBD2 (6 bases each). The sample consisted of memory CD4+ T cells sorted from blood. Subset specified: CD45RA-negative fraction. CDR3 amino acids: CASSESRGRNYEQYF. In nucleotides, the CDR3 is TGCGCCAGCAGTGAGAGCCGGGGGCGCAACTACGAGCAGTACTTC.